Each of the 12 T cell receptor beta chains below was sequenced from the same sample in a study of T cells in localized non-small cell lung cancer. TCRdb keeps only in-frame clones here, not all; method: immunoSEQ multiplex PCR. This table holds around 1,700 clones, 20% to 25% found once. Specimen: normal lung tissue next to the tumor, collected before any cancer treatment. Receptor source: a man aged 35-69 years with stage III lung adenocarcinoma.

This clone was counted between two and nine times. The chain employs TRBV18 and TRBJ1-5, with 7 bases aligning to TRBD1. This CDR3 is built from 16 residues. V trimming: 2 bases; J trimming: 1 base; junction bases outside the gene matches: 5. The germline gives CDR1 KGHSH, CDR2 LQKENI. The CDR3 is CASSPDRVTSNQPQHF. In DNA, the CDR3 is TGTGCCAGCTCACCAGACAGGGTAACGAGCAATCAGCCCCAGCATTTT.

This clone has only one observation. The chain is built from TRBV19 and TRBJ1-1, with TRBD1 as a possible D gene (6 bases). The CDR3 loop spans 14 amino acids. Per the germline V gene, CDR1 is LNHDA and CDR2 is SQIVND (reference sequence). Trimming removed 5 bases at V and 4 bases at J, with 14 bases between. CDR3 region: CASSRQGLGTEAFF. The CDR3 nucleotides are TGTGCCAGTAGTCGGCAGGGGCTTGGCACTGAAGCTTTCTTT.

This clone showed up just once. The chain has TRBV29-1 and TRBJ2-1; D unclear. Germline CDR1 and CDR2: SQVTM and ANQGSEA. The CDR3 contains 14 residues. Trimming took 4 bases from V and 6 from J, leaving 16 bases between them. CDR3 protein: CSVGRVQMGNEQFF. CDR3 bases: TGCAGCGTTGGCCGGGTTCAAATGGGCAATGAGCAGTTCTTC.

V gene TRBV5-1 combines with J gene TRBJ1-1; D remains ambiguous. CDR3 length equals 14 residues. Looked up from germline, CDR1 is SGHRS and CDR2 is YFSETQ. Trimming shortened V by 3 bases and J by 0 bases, and 9 bases separated the two germline ends. The DNA for the CDR3 is TGCGCCAGCAGCTCGGCACACATGAACACTGAAGCTTTCTTT. Translating gives CASSSAHMNTEAFF.

The chain combines TRBV11-3 with TRBJ2-7; TRBD2 is a possible D gene (7 bases). This CDR3 spans 15 amino acids. In germline, CDR1 is SGHNT, CDR2 YENEEA. V was pared by 4 bases and J by 4 bases, with 17 bases between. The CDR3 DNA is TGTGCCAGCAGCTCGTCCGGGGGGCCTGCGTACGAGCAGTACTTC. Amino acid sequence: CASSSSGGPAYEQYF.

This clone was observed a few times. The chain joins TRBV6-8 to TRBJ2-7, with D unclear. The CDR3 totals 14 residues. V was cut by 5 bases and J by 3 bases, with 14 bases left in between. Germline V lookup: CDR1 MNHGY, CDR2 SAAAGT. DNA of the CDR3: TGTGCCAGCAGTACAACAAATGCTCACTACGAGCAGTACTTC. Translated, it gives CASSTTNAHYEQYF.

The J gene is TRBJ1-5, the V gene TRBV7-1; D gene unclear. TRBV7-1 is labeled an ORF, and its function is uncertain. V lost 4 bases and J lost 8, with 12 bases in between. This CDR3 is 13 amino acids long. CDR3 in amino acids: CASSLTRNEPQHF. As DNA, the CDR3 is TGTGCCAGCAGCTTAACCCGGAATGAGCCCCAGCATTTT.

The V call is TRBV12-5, the J call TRBJ2-1; D gene uncertain. Germline V gives CDR1 LGHNT, CDR2 FRNRAP. Deletions cut 5 bases from V and 8 bases from J, with 28 bases between. This CDR3 region has 18 residues. The chain's CDR3 is CASGPPLARSRLTHEQFF. As DNA, the CDR3 is TGTGCTAGTGGTCCTCCCCTGGCTCGATCTAGACTTACCCATGAGCAGTTCTTC.

The gene calls are TRBV18 and TRBJ2-1; D might be TRBD2 (6 bases). The CDR3 is 15 amino acids. The V gene lost 3 bases and the J gene lost 6 bases, with 15 bases spanning the gap. CDR1 is KGHSH, CDR2 LQKENI, per germline. The CDR3: CASSPPRAGFNEQFF. The CDR3 DNA is TGTGCCAGCTCACCTCCTCGGGCGGGATTCAATGAGCAGTTCTTC.

Judged by abundance, this clone is medium-sized (0.01 to 0.1%). J is TRBJ2-1 and V is TRBV18; 8 nucleotides line up with TRBD1. Germline V gives CDR1 KGHSH, CDR2 LQKENI. The CDR3 loop spans 16 amino acids. The trim removed 2 bases at V and 5 bases at J, leaving 8 bases unmatched. CDR3 sequence: CASSPRGQEKNNEQFF. The CDR3 DNA sequence: TGTGCCAGCTCACCAAGGGGACAGGAGAAAAACAATGAGCAGTTCTTC.

The rearrangement joins TRBV6-8 to TRBJ2-3; the match to TRBD1 covers 7 bases. CDR1 MNHGY and CDR2 SAAAGT come from the germline V gene. J gave up 5 bases and V 5 bases, and 10 bases lay outside the gene matches. The CDR3 contains 15 residues. CDR3 amino acids: CASSHGQASEDTQYF. CDR3 nucleotide sequence: TGTGCCAGCAGTCACGGACAGGCGAGCGAAGATACGCAGTATTTT.

The chain is built from TRBV28 and TRBJ1-1, with D unclear. Per the germline V gene, CDR1 is MDHEN and CDR2 is SYDVKM. The CDR3 spans 12 residues. V was cut by 7 bases and J by 3 bases, with 9 bases left in between. The CDR3, as DNA: TGTGCCAGCACTAGGGAGTACACTGAAGCTTTCTTT. Translating it yields CASTREYTEAFF.